The clone carrying this T cell receptor beta chain was counted between two and nine times. In the authors' methods: The assay estimated nucleated cells by amplifying reference gene primers. Here immunoSEQ multiplex PCR was the method, and the copy in TCRdb shows in-frame clones only, minus some. That table is the source of V, J and clone size, and D and trimming were worked out from the DNA. The sample comprises about 270,000 clones, roughly 93% of which are singletons, and about 2.3% rests with the top ten. This specimen comes from a study of blood T cell repertoires in COVID-19. Study information: Samples of COVID-19 (acute and convalescent) were obtained from the United States, Italy and Spain. In each case, the material was cDNA or gDNA derived from T cells, B-cell-depleted T cells, or PBMCs.

Trimming left V 4 bases short and J 0 bases short, with 10 bases between. The CDR3 has 14 amino acids. The germline CDR1 and CDR2 sequences are GTSNPN and SVGIG (reference sequence). Cohort placement rested on clinical history that participants reported themselves. The rearrangement uses TRBV30 and TRBJ1-3; D remains unclear. The TCR was taken from a woman between 40 and 55 years old with acute COVID-19. Sequenced sample: PBMCs or T cells enriched from blood (not recorded which). CDR3 region: CAWMPYSSGNTIYF. CDR3 coding DNA: TGTGCCTGGATGCCGTACAGCTCTGGAAACACCATATATTTT.